Following are 17 T cell receptor beta chains from one sample sequenced in a study of radiation and T cells in renal cell carcinoma (dated by TCRdb to the early 2020s). This sample's time point label indicates: baseline pretreatment blood. The treatment or condition tag for this specimen amounts to: 15 Gy SBRT to primary tumor, nephrectomy 4 weeks later. The library was built by means of the immunoSEQ multiplex PCR assay. The source is immuneACCESS, and TCRdb retained only in-frame sequences with V and J called. Part of the clones is not carried over; for the studies checked, unresolved V genes explain less than half of this, and the remainder is unexplained. The table for this sample lists approximately 100,000 clones; 86% of them were counted only once. Roughly 8% of the sample belongs to the ten largest clones. Here the sequenced sample was blood, taken from a patient whose treatment included radiotherapy and nephrectomy. The receptors come from a man over 45 with renal cell carcinoma.

The rearrangement uses TRBV7-9 and TRBJ1-3; D is ambiguous. The CDR3 covers 16 residues. Per the germline V gene, CDR1 is SEHNR and CDR2 is FQNEAQ (reference sequence). Trimming took off 2 bases at V and 0 bases at J, with 11 bases between the two ends. This CDR3 is CASSLLGGTSGNTIYF. As DNA, the CDR3 is TGTGCCAGCAGCTTATTAGGCGGCACCTCTGGAAACACCATATATTTT.

V and J are TRBV27 and TRBJ2-7; D is ambiguous. There are 15 residues in the CDR3. V lost 6 bases, J lost 6 bases, and 21 bases lay in between. CDR1 and CDR2 (germline): MNHEY, SMNVEV (reference sequence). The CDR3 protein is CASRLTTLLPAEQYF. DNA for the CDR3: TGTGCCAGCAGACTTACCACCCTACTCCCCGCCGAGCAGTACTTC.

V is TRBV11-2 and J is TRBJ2-3, with D uncertain. Germline CDR1 SGHAT, CDR2 FQNNGV. CDR3 size: 16 residues. V dropped 0 bases and J dropped 0 bases, with 10 bases sitting between them. Here the CDR3 DNA reads TGTGCCAGCAGCTTAGAAACCTCAACTAGCACAGATACGCAGTATTTT. This gives the protein CASSLETSTSTDTQYF.

The V call is TRBV10-3, the J call TRBJ2-7, with D perhaps assigned TRBD1 or TRBD2 (5 bases each). Trimming stripped 8 bases from V and 4 bases from J, with 24 bases between. The CDR3 has 16 amino acids. Per the germline V gene, CDR1 is ENHRY and CDR2 is SYGVKD. CDR3 DNA sequence: TGTGCCATCCGGGGTGGTGAGAGGGGAATGGTTTACGAGCAGTACTTC. This gives the protein CAIRGGERGMVYEQYF.

In the case of this clone: Other nucleotide sequences in the sample specify the same CDR3. CDR3 region: CASSPGQGGETQYF. For the CDR3, the DNA is TGTGCCAGCTCACCGGGACAGGGTGGAGAGACCCAGTACTTC. V is TRBV18 and J is TRBJ2-5, with 9 bases fitting TRBD1. This CDR3 is built from 14 residues. Trimming cost V 3 bases and J 4 bases; bases outside gene matches: 3. Germline CDR1 reads KGHSH; CDR2 reads LQKENI.

This clone turned up a few times. The rearrangement links TRBV9 to TRBJ1-1, with 7 bases fitting TRBD1. From germline, CDR1 is SGDLS and CDR2 YYNGEE. This CDR3 spans 14 amino acids. V lost 3 bases, J lost 5 bases, and 7 bases stayed unmatched. As DNA, the CDR3 is TGTGCCAGCAGCGGACCAGGGGGATTGACTGAAGCTTTCTTT. It encodes CASSGPGGLTEAFF. The full variable domain, its missing parts supplied by reference TRBV9 and TRBJ1-1, is DSGVTQTPKHLITATGQRVTLRCSPRSGDLSVYWYQQSLDQGLQFLIQYYNGEERAKGNILERFSAQQFPDLHSELNLSSLELGDSALYFCASSGPGGLTEAFFGQGTRLTVV.

This chain links TRBV5-1 with TRBJ2-6; 7 nucleotides agree with TRBD1. CDR1 and CDR2 (germline): SGHRS, YFSETQ. V shed 4 bases and J 4 bases; nucleotides not matched to a gene: 8. The CDR3 loop spans 16 amino acids. CDR3 loop: CASSTPQGWGANVLTF. The CDR3 DNA sequence: TGCGCCAGCAGCACACCACAGGGGTGGGGGGCCAACGTCCTGACTTTC.

This chain uses TRBV7-2 with TRBJ2-3; 11 bases are shared with TRBD2. The CDR3 is 17 residues long. V shed 0 bases and J 1 base; nucleotides not matched to a gene: 3. CDR1 and CDR2 from the germline V gene are SGHTA and FQGNSA. The CDR3 sequence: CASSLALAGGGTDTQYF. The CDR3 DNA follows: TGTGCCAGCAGCTTAGCTCTAGCGGGGGGAGGCACAGATACGCAGTATTTT.

The rearrangement uses TRBV6-1 and TRBJ1-2; TRBD1 might be the D (5 bases). The V gene's germline CDR1 is MNHNS and CDR2 SASEGT. CDR3 size: 14 residues. Trimming took 6 bases from V and 4 from J, leaving 15 bases between them. In DNA form, the CDR3 reads TGTGCCAGCAGCGCCGGGACGGCCGGCTATGGCTACACCTTC. Translation: CASSAGTAGYGYTF.

In this sample, this clone turned up once. J is TRBJ2-3 and V is TRBV5-1, with TRBD1 identical over 7 bases. Per germline, CDR1 SGHRS and CDR2 YFSETQ. The V and J ends lost 5 bases and 2 bases, in that order; junction bases with no gene match: 8. The CDR3 spans 15 residues. The CDR3 DNA reads as TGCGCCAGCAGGGGGGACAGTTTTACCACAGATACGCAGTATTTT. Translating gives CASRGDSFTTDTQYF.

This chain links TRBV7-3 with TRBJ2-7; the D gene is possibly TRBD1 (6 bases). Trimming took off 6 bases at V and 2 bases at J, with 14 bases between the two ends. The CDR3 runs to 14 residues. Germline CDR1 is SGHTA and CDR2 is FQGTGA. The CDR3: CASSPGDTPYEQYF. The CDR3 coding sequence is TGTGCCAGCAGTCCAGGGGACACCCCCTACGAGCAGTACTTC.

This clone was counted once. The V gene is TRBV5-1, the J gene TRBJ2-5; TRBD1 might be the D (6 bases). CDR1 SGHRS and CDR2 YFSETQ come from the germline V gene. CDR3 length equals 13 residues. With 5 bases removed from V and 5 bases from J, the gap between germline ends came to 13 bases. This CDR3 reads CASSSPGEETQYF. The CDR3 DNA reads TGCGCCAGCAGTTCCCCAGGGGAGGAGACCCAGTACTTC.

This clone was observed a single time. V usage is TRBV6-1 and J usage is TRBJ2-1; 9 bases match TRBD2. CDR1 MNHNS and CDR2 SASEGT come from the germline V gene. The V and J ends lost 2 bases and 4 bases, in that order; junction bases with no gene match: 9. The CDR3 covers 17 residues. CDR3 sequence: CASSELLAGSSYNEQFF. The CDR3 nucleotides are TGTGCCAGCAGTGAATTGCTAGCGGGATCCTCTTACAATGAGCAGTTCTTC.

The chain recombines TRBV7-9 with TRBJ2-1, with 15 bases identical to TRBD2. From germline, CDR1 is SEHNR and CDR2 FQNEAQ (reference sequence). The CDR3 is made up of 18 amino acids. The ends lost 5 bases at V and 5 bases at J; junction bases unmatched: 10. As DNA, the CDR3 is TGTGCCAGCAGCCATCCCGGGACTAGCGGGGGGTCTAACAATGAGCAGTTCTTC. Amino acid sequence: CASSHPGTSGGSNNEQFF.

This sequence joins TRBV7-9 and TRBJ1-1, with no clear D. V gave up 5 bases and J gave up 5 bases, with 12 bases separating them. Germline CDR1 SEHNR, CDR2 FQNEAQ (reference sequence). The CDR3 runs to 13 residues. CDR3 protein: CASSLPTGTEAFF. CDR3 nucleotide sequence: TGTGCCAGCAGCCTACCCACGGGGACTGAAGCTTTCTTT.

This sequence joins TRBV10-3 and TRBJ1-1; possibly TRBD1 for D (6 bases). Trimming left V 6 bases short and J 1 base short, with 18 bases between. Per the germline V gene, CDR1 is ENHRY and CDR2 is SYGVKD. The CDR3 loop spans 16 amino acids. CDR3 sequence reads: CAISPGGGARNTEAFF. The CDR3 DNA reads as TGTGCCATCAGCCCAGGCGGGGGCGCAAGGAACACTGAAGCTTTCTTT.

The chain uses TRBV27 and TRBJ2-5, with D possibly matching TRBD2 (5 bases). Germline V lookup: CDR1 MNHEY, CDR2 SMNVEV (reference sequence). This CDR3 has 16 amino acids. V lost 9 bases and J 4 bases, leaving 24 bases between the germline ends. CDR3 residues: CASRAGGGPRGETQYF. DNA of the CDR3: TGTGCCAGTAGGGCGGGCGGCGGACCCCGGGGAGAGACCCAGTACTTC.